The source of this T cell receptor beta chain is a study of tumor-infiltrating lymphocytes in localized non-small cell lung cancer (dated by TCRdb to the early 2020s). A note on the overall study: Several histologies were represented in the cohort, which also included both smokers and never-smokers as well as patients whose samples were collected after neoadjuvant chemotherapy. Each patient provided resected tumor tissue plus uninvolved lung tissue from the same patient, with the uninvolved lung tissue described as non-adjacent to the tumor. Alongside flow cytometry, multiplex immunofluorescence, RNA-seq, exome sequencing and proteomics, TCR sequencing was applied to the same patients as one of several integrated assays. In total, the ICON cohort consisted of fewer than 190 surgical patients with localized non-small cell lung cancer who had their tumors resected. For 50 to 55 patients, immunoSEQ T-cell fraction was compared between paired tumor and uninvolved lung. What the research found in general, with its limitations: No association of tumor T-cell fraction from TCR sequencing with recurrence-free survival was found (p = 0.61). TCR-derived T-cell fraction did not differ between the flow cytometry-defined immunotypes IM1 (good prognosis) and IM2 (poor prognosis). Consistent with immunofluorescence CD3 counts, TCRbeta sequencing supported greater T cell infiltration in tumors than in uninvolved lung tissue. Different pieces of the same tissue were used for different assays, so technical variation could not be separated from intratumor heterogeneity. Assay coverage varied across patients depending on available tissue quantity, so only a subset of the cohort had TCR sequencing.

V and J are truncated by 1 base and 0 bases respectively, leaving an intervening sequence of 19 bases. From cysteine to phenylalanine, the CDR3 is 18 amino acids long. Only the CDR3 region is kept as DNA, spanning 54 bases read in frame from base 1. For CDR1 and CDR2, the germline V gene lists ENHRY and SYGVKD. The T-cell fraction in tumor and uninvolved lung tissue was obtained from TCR sequencing using the immunoSEQ assay. In the source study's methods: For survival analysis, patients were divided into high (upper tertile) and low (lower two tertiles) T-cell fraction groups, which were compared by log-rank test. A signed-rank test was used to check for differences in T-cell fraction between paired tumor and uninvolved lung. The table was pulled from immuneACCESS by TCRdb, which kept in-frame rearrangements only. Such tables lose some clones; where checked, under half of the loss comes from unresolved V genes, and the rest has no known cause. V and J calls and clone size are as listed in that table; D and trimming were resolved from the DNA. Counted in this sample were about 16,000 clones; about 69% of them appeared once. Together, the top ten hold approximately 8.6% of the sample.

Enrollment in ICON was initiated in 2016, and the last patient was enrolled in 2018. From a subcohort of about 70 patients, fresh tumor and matched uninvolved tissue were collected for in-depth immune analyses, including TCR sequencing. DNA for TCR sequencing was isolated from bulk tissue, and no cell sorting was done. Remarks on this clone: Its specific antigen is unknown. Within one base of it there is no much larger clone, and no base qualities were kept.

Recombination linked TRBV10-3 to TRBJ2-7; the D gene is not confidently resolved. Material: lung tumor tissue. The TCR sequence derives from a human donor with non-small cell lung cancer. The nucleotides read TGTGCCATCAGTGAGTGGGTGAGAGGTAAAGACCCCTCCTACGAGCAGTACTTC. Its amino acids are CAISEWVRGKDPSYEQYF.